This TCR beta chain was captured in a study of cytomegalovirus exposure and HLA in healthy donors. Study in general: The 110 or so validation repertoires used a platform that matched the one used for the approximately 610 first-cohort repertoires, as a later analysis reported.

Turning to this clone: The antigen is not known.

Study-level findings and limits: Many donors carried some public TCRs, although rarity characterized most TCR sequences. Confirmation in vitro established that a few CMV-associated chains were specific for CMV antigens. Researchers catalogued some 160 TCR beta chains as cytomegalovirus-associated.

Clones were read by immunoSEQ multiplex PCR, and TCRdb kept only the in-frame ones, dropping some. This sample has 150,000 to 200,000 clones; roughly nine tenths occur once, and the top ten carry 10% to 13%. Specimen: PBMCs. The receptor was isolated from a young woman in good health and CMV-seropositive.

The CDR3 DNA reads as TGCGCCAGCAGCTTGGCCAGGGACAGGCGGAACTATGGCTACACCTTC. This gives the protein CASSLARDRRNYGYTF. The chain joins TRBV5-1 to TRBJ1-2, with 8 bases aligning to TRBD1. CDR3 size: 16 residues. Germline lookup yields CDR1 SGHRS and CDR2 YFSETQ. After removal of 0 bases from V and 2 bases from J, the junction contained 6 bases not matched to a gene.